This T cell receptor (beta chain) was captured in a study of CXCR3-negative and CXCR3-positive naive CD8 T cells. The CDR3 has 13 residues. Germline values: CDR1 LGHNA, CDR2 YNFKEQ. Libraries were UMI-labeled 5' RACE TRB cDNA. TCRdb re-called the 5' RACE reads and shows each CDR3 protein once, DNA omitted. Recorded for this sample: about 130,000 distinct CDR3 sequences. Worth noting for this clonotype: The antigen is unknown.

Whole-study findings and limits: Relative to CXCR3-negative naive cells, CXCR3-positive naive cells had more hydrophobic TRB CDR3s.

The source of this sequence is a human donor in good health. Some clones in this sample may be carry-over from other donors' samples. The material sequenced was naive CXCR3- CD8+ T cells from blood. The subset denotes: CD45RO-CCR7+CD27+CD95- naive CD8+ T cells lacking CXCR3 (TNR3-). The chain joins TRBV4-2 to TRBJ2-7; TCRdb designates TRBD1, a call that cannot be tested without DNA. The CDR3 loop is CASSHGGEYEQYF.